Here is one T cell receptor (beta chain) with its context. RNA, at about 0.45 to 1 ug, was reverse transcribed with random hexamers. TCRdb reanalysed the immunoSEQ multiplex PCR reads using MiXCR and keeps one entry per CDR3 protein. The repertoire includes under 200,000 distinct CDR3 sequences, about 96% of them detected once, and 0.12% sits in the top ten. The CDR3 has 15 residues. With 0 bases clipped from V and 7 bases from J, the junction kept 5 bases outside the gene matches. CDR1 and CDR2 (germline): SGDLS, YYNGEE. The data were taken from a study of CD8 T cells in Susac syndrome. The TCR comes from a human donor with Susac syndrome. Sequences were obtained from CD4+ T cells from PBMCs. The chain joins TRBV9 to TRBJ2-2; TRBD1 matches at 8 bases. CDR3 amino acids: CASSVVSGGNGELFF. For the CDR3, the DNA is TGTGCCAGCAGCGTAGTCTCAGGGGGCAACGGGGAGCTGTTTTTT.